The next 8 T cell receptor beta chains were all read from a single sample in a study of molecular identifiers for immune sequencing clone quantification (dated by TCRdb to between 2018 and 2020). Library creation used PCR. Sequenced using a NextSeq 500. TCRdb reprocessing: public reads trimmed at Q25 with fastp, clones called with MiXCR, in-frame beta chains kept. Each record represents a unique CDR3 protein, reported with the most common genes and DNA among its rows. The sample contains tens of thousands of distinct CDR3 sequences, around a quarter of them found a single time. Of the sample, roughly 0.76% is held by the ten largest clones. The sequencing sample was made of naive CD8+ T cells from blood, with Jurkat cell RNA spiked in. The intended sense of this specimen's cell subset or site label: FACS-sorted CD8+CD4-CCR7+CD45RA+ naive T cells. The receptors shown here come from a human donor in good health. Some libraries in this study had Jurkat cell RNA spiked in.

This clonotype was recorded many times. The chain uses TRBV7-3 and TRBJ2-1; D is unclear. This CDR3 spans 13 amino acids. The germline CDR1 and CDR2 sequences are SGHTA and FQGTGA. V dropped 5 bases and J dropped 7 bases, with 12 bases sitting between them. The CDR3 reads CASSLSWGNEQFF. CDR3 coding DNA: TGTGCCAGCAGCCTCAGCTGGGGTAATGAGCAGTTCTTC.

This clonotype was counted many times. The CDR3 region has the DNA TGTGCCAGCAGACCCGGGACAACTAACACCGGGGAGCTGTTTTTT. Residues: CASRPGTTNTGELFF. The chain couples TRBV7-9 to TRBJ2-2; TRBD1 is a possible D gene (6 bases). The CDR3 runs to 15 residues. The germline V gene encodes CDR1 SEHNR and CDR2 FQNEAQ (reference sequence). Trimming removed 6 bases at V and 2 bases at J, with 13 bases between.

A remark on this clonotype: One end of the junction is discordant with germline, which a read error may explain. The chain has TRBV27 and TRBJ2-3; possibly TRBD1 for D (6 bases). The CDR3 sequence is 12 residues long. Germline-derived CDR1 and CDR2 are MNHEY and SMNVEV (reference sequence). CDR3: CANSLRGDTQYF. The CDR3 region has the DNA TGTGCCAACAGTTTAAGGGGGGATACGCAGTATTTT.

This clonotype was recorded many times. The V gene is TRBV12-3 or TRBV12-4, the J gene TRBJ1-5; the match to TRBD1 covers 9 bases. This CDR3 comprises 13 residues. J lost 7 bases, V lost 6 bases, and 4 bases had no gene match. CDR3 DNA sequence: TGTGCCAGCAGCCGGGACAGGGTCCAGCCCCAGCATTTT. Amino acids: CASSRDRVQPQHF.

This clonotype occurred a few times. The gene calls are TRBV6-5 and TRBJ2-1; tentatively, D is TRBD1 (5 bases). This CDR3 is 14 amino acids long. Deletions cut 5 bases from V and 8 bases from J, with 16 bases between. Germline-derived CDR1 and CDR2 are MNHEY and SVGAGI. CDR3 DNA sequence: TGTGCCAGCAGTAATAACCCGACAGTGTATGAGCAGTTCTTC. This translates into CASSNNPTVYEQFF.

This chain joins TRBV6-2 or TRBV6-3 and TRBJ1-5; D is undetermined. Germline loops: CDR1 MNHEY, CDR2 SVGEGT. V was pared by 6 bases and J by 5 bases, with 14 bases between. This CDR3 spans 14 amino acids. The DNA for the CDR3 is TGTGCCAGCAGCCACAGAGGAGTACATCAGCCCCAGCATTTT. Amino acid sequence: CASSHRGVHQPQHF.

This sequence joins TRBV12-3 or TRBV12-4 and TRBJ2-3; 10 positions agree with TRBD2. V lost 6 bases and J lost 5; bases outside the gene matches: 11. The CDR3 is made up of 16 amino acids. The CDR3 loop reads CASRTISGGPGDTQYF. In DNA, the CDR3 is TGTGCCAGCAGGACTATTAGCGGGGGGCCGGGAGATACGCAGTATTTT.

This clonotype was seen a handful of times. This chain uses TRBV19 with TRBJ1-2; TRBD1 might be the D (5 bases). V was trimmed by 3 bases and J by 4 bases, leaving 12 bases between them. The CDR3 runs 14 residues. Germline loops: CDR1 LNHDA, CDR2 SQIVND (reference sequence). The CDR3 protein is CASSIGASIYGYTF. The CDR3 region has the DNA TGTGCCAGTAGTATTGGGGCCAGTATCTATGGCTACACCTTC.